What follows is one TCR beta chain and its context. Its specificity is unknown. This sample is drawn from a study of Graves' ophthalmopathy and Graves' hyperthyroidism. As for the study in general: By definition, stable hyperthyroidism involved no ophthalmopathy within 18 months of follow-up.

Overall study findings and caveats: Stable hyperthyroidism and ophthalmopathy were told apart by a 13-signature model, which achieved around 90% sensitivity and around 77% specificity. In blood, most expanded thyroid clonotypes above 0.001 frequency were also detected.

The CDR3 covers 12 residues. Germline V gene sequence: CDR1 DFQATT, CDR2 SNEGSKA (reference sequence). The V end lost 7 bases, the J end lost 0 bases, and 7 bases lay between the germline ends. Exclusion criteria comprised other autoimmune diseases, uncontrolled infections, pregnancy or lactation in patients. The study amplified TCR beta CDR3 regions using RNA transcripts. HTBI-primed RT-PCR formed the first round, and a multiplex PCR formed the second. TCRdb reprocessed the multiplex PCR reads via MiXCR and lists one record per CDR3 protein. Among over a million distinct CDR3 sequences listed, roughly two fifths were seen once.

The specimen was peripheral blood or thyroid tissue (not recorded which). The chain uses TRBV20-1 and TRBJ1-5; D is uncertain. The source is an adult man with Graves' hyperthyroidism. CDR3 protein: CSVRHSNQPQHF. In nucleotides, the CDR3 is TGCAGTGTCAGACATAGCAATCAGCCCCAGCATTTT.